This T cell receptor beta chain was identified in a study of blood T cells in healthy people across ages. The CDR3 is 16 amino acids. Germline V lookup: CDR1 KGHSH, CDR2 LQKENI. Between the trimmed V and J ends, which lost 5 bases and 0 bases, there was a span of 14 bases. This clonotype was found many times. Primed by a sample-barcoded 5' primer and a J-beta primer mix, a second PCR proceeded for 7 to 11 cycles. A template-switch adaptor containing 12 random nucleotides labeled each cDNA molecule. TCRdb ran MiXCR on the 5' RACE reads and lists one entry per CDR3 protein. The sample contains 1.8 million or so distinct CDR3 sequences, roughly two fifths of which appear only once.

Sequencing was done on a sample of blood. This TCR derives from a human donor in good health. The chain recombines TRBV18 with TRBJ1-5; D is ambiguous. The CDR3 coding sequence is TGTGCCAGCTCATCCGGTCGGACGGATAGCAATCAGCCCCAGCATTTT. This sequence encodes CASSSGRTDSNQPQHF.